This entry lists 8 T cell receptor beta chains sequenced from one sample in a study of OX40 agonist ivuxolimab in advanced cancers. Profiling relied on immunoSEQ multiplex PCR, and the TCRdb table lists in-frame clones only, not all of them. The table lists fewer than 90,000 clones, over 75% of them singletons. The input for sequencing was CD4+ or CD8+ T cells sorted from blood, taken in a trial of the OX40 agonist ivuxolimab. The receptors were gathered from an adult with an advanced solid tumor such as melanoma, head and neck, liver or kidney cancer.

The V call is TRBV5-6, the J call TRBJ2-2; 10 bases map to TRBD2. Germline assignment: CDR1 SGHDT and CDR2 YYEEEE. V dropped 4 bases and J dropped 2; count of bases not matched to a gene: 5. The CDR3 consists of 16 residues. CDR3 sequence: CASSKGTSANTGELFF. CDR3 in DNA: TGTGCCAGCAGCAAGGGGACTAGCGCTAACACCGGGGAGCTGTTTTTT.

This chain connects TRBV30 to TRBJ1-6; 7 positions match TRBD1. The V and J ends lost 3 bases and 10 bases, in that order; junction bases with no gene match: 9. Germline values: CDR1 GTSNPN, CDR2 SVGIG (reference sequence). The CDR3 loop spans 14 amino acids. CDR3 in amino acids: CAWRVTGVSSPLHF. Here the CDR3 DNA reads TGTGCCTGGAGGGTAACAGGGGTAAGCTCACCCCTCCACTTT.

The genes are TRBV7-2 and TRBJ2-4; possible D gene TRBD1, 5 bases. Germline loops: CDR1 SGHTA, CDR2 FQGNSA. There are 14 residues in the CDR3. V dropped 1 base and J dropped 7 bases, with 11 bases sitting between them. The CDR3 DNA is TGTGCCAGCAGCTTAGACCAGGGTGCGAACATTCAGTACTTC. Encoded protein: CASSLDQGANIQYF.

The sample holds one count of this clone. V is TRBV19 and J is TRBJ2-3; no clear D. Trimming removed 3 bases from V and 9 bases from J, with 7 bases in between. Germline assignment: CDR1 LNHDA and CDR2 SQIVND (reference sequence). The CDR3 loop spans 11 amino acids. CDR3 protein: CASSIQATQYF. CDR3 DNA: TGTGCCAGTAGTATTCAGGCGACGCAGTATTTT.

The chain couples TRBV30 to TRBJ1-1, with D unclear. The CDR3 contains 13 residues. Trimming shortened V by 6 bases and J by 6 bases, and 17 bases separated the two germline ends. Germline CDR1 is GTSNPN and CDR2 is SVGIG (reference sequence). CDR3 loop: CACQGGVRAEAFF. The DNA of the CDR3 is TGTGCCTGTCAAGGCGGGGTTCGGGCTGAAGCTTTCTTT.

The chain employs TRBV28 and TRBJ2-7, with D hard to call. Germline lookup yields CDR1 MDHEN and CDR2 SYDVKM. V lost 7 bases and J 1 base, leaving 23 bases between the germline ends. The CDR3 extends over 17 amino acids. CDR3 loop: CASIPRVGASPSYEQYF. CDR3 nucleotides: TGTGCCAGCATCCCTAGAGTTGGCGCTAGTCCTTCCTACGAGCAGTACTTC.

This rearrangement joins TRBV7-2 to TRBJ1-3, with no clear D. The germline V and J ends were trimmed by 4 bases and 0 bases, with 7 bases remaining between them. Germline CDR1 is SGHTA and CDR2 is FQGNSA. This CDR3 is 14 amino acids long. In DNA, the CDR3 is TGTGCCAGCAGCTCCGGGCTCTCTGGAAACACCATATATTTT. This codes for CASSSGLSGNTIYF.

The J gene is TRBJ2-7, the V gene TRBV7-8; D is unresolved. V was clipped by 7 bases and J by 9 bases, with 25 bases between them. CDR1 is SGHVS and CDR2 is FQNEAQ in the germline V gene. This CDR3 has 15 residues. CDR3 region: CASTPTGPGMGGQYF. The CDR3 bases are TGTGCCAGCACCCCCACTGGGCCTGGTATGGGCGGGCAGTACTTC.